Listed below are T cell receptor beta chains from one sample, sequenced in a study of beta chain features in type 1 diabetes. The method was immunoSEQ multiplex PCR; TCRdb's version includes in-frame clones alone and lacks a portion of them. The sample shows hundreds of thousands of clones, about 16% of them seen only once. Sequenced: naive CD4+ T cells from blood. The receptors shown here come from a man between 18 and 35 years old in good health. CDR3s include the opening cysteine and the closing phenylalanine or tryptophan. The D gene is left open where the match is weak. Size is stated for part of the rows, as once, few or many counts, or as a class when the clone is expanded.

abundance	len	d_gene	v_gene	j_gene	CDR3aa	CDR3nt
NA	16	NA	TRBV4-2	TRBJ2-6	CASSKRTLSGANVLTF	TGTGCCAGCAGCAAAAGGACGCTCTCTGGGGCCAACGTCCTGACTTTC
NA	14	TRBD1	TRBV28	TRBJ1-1	CASSLNRGNTEAFF	TGTGCCAGCAGTTTAAACAGGGGGAACACTGAAGCTTTCTTT
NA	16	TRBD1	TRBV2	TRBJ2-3	CASSARTGGGSDTQYF	TGTGCCAGCAGTGCTAGGACAGGGGGCGGCTCAGATACGCAGTATTTT
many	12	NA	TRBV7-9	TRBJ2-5	CASSFAKETQYF	TGTGCCAGCAGCTTTGCGAAAGAGACCCAGTACTTC
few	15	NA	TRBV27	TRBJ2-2	CASSPLIGREGELFF	TGTGCCAGCAGTCCACTGATCGGTCGGGAAGGGGAGCTGTTTTTT
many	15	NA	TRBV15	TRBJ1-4	CATSRDRVTNEKLFF	TGTGCCACCAGCAGAGACAGGGTAACTAATGAAAAACTGTTTTTT
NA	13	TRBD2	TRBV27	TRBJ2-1	CASMAGGLHEQFF	TGTGCCAGCATGGCGGGGGGGCTCCATGAGCAGTTCTTC
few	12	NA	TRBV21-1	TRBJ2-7	CASSKALDEQYF	TGTGCCAGCAGCAAAGCGCTCGACGAGCAGTACTTC
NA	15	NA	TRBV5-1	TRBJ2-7	CASSLEWQGTYEQYF	TGCGCCAGCAGCTTGGAGTGGCAGGGGACCTACGAGCAGTACTTC
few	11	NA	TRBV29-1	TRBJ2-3	CSVGDTDTQYF	TGCAGCGTTGGGGACACAGATACGCAGTATTTT
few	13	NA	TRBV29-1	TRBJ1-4	CSVARLANEKLFF	TGCAGCGTTGCGAGGTTGGCGAATGAAAAACTGTTTTTT
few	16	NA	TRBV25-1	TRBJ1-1	CASSRGWVPKDTEAFF	TGTGCCAGCAGTAGAGGGTGGGTTCCCAAGGACACTGAAGCTTTCTTT
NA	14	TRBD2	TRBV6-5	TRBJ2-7	CASRFSGRSHEQYF	TGTGCCAGCAGGTTTAGCGGGAGGTCCCACGAGCAGTACTTC
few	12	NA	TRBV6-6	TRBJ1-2	CAGLGDSYGYTF	TGTGCAGGACTCGGGGACTCCTATGGCTACACCTTC
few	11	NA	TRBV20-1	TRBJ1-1	CSASREGEAFF	TGCAGTGCTAGTCGGGAGGGTGAAGCTTTCTTT
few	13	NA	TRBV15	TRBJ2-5	CATSRGQQETQYF	TGTGCCACCAGCAGAGGCCAGCAAGAGACCCAGTACTTC
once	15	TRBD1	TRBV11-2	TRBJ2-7	CASSTLRQGFGEQYF	TGTGCCAGCAGCACCCTCCGACAGGGCTTCGGCGAGCAGTACTTC
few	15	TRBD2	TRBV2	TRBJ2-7	CASSGGLAGIYEQYF	TGTGCCAGCAGCGGGGGGCTAGCGGGAATCTACGAGCAGTACTTC
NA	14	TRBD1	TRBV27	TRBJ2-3	CATRTGGVGDTQYF	TGTGCCACCAGAACAGGGGGCGTCGGAGATACGCAGTATTTT
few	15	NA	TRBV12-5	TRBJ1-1	CASGLADGANTEAFF	TGTGCTAGTGGTTTGGCGGACGGAGCGAACACTGAAGCTTTCTTT
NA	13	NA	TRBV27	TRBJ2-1	CASSYQRYNEQFF	TGTGCCAGCAGTTATCAGCGTTACAATGAGCAGTTCTTC
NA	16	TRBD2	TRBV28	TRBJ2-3	CASSSPGTSGADTQYF	TGTGCCAGCAGTTCCCCCGGGACTAGCGGCGCAGATACGCAGTATTTT
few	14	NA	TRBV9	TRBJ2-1	CASSPSSGGNEQFF	TGTGCCAGCAGCCCATCATCTGGGGGTAATGAGCAGTTCTTC
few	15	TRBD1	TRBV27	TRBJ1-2	CASSFRGVVISGYTF	TGTGCCAGCAGCTTCAGGGGGGTAGTCATTTCTGGCTACACCTTC
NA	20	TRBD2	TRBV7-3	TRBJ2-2	CASSPFRGLAGGKNTGELFF	TGTGCCAGCAGCCCATTCCGCGGGCTAGCGGGAGGAAAGAACACCGGGGAGCTGTTTTTT
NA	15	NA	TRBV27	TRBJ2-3	CASTSGALGTDTQYF	TGTGCCAGCACCAGCGGAGCGCTTGGCACAGATACGCAGTATTTT